This T cell receptor beta chain was sequenced in a study of vaccination effects on CD4 cells after COVID-19 (dated by TCRdb to 2022 to 2024). About the investigation overall: The ViraFEST assay stimulated PBMC with viral peptide pools and then used TCR sequencing to identify antigen-specific CD4+ T cell clonotypes by expansion. A total of roughly 9 COVID-19 convalescent patients and several SARS-CoV-2-naive healthy vaccine recipients were included in the full study. Post-vaccine samples across the study were collected a median of 72 days after the second dose, with a range of 14 to 241. SARS-CoV-2 spike-specific CD4+ TCR repertoires from before and after mRNA vaccination were compared in COVID-19 convalescent patients and in infection-naive vaccine recipients. About 2.1 million PBMC per well were cultured with about 10 ug/ml peptides in IMDM containing roughly 5% human AB serum, roughly 9.5 IU/ml IL-2 and gentamicin. In the study, cultures from other donors were sequenced using the Oncomine TCR Beta short-read assay on an Illumina iSeq 100. What the study reported, not specific to this receptor: Among healthy vaccine recipients, nearly all vaccine-induced clones were SARS-CoV-2 mono-reactive, and only 1 of 255 was cross-reactive with common cold coronaviruses. Both infection-induced and vaccine-induced clones contracted markedly at late post-vaccination timepoints, which is consistent with waning T cell responses. Only a small number of convalescent patients were included, and no early post-infection timepoints were available, which limited the study.

CDR1 MNHEY and CDR2 SVGAGI were looked up in the germline V gene. From the cysteine up to the phenylalanine, the CDR3 has a length of 12 residues. The entry retains the CDR3 DNA only, 36 bases that are in frame from base 1. V lost 10 bases and J lost 3 bases, and the count of bases not matched to a germline gene is 5. Libraries were prepared through the immunoSEQ multiplex PCR assay. DNA from the cultured and isolated CD4+ T cells underwent TCR beta CDR3 sequencing. Regarding the original processing steps: Non-productive TCR sequences were removed, reads were trimmed to the CDR3 region, and CDR3s of at least 7 amino acids were retained. Antigen-specific clonotypes were identified using the MANAFEST web app by comparison of expansion in peptide wells against reference cultures. Positive clones required FDR<0.05 expansion versus reference and all other wells, odds ratio above 5, and frequency above 0.1% in two replicate wells. A clonotype was called cross-reactive if it was significantly expanded both in SARS-CoV-2 spike wells and in at least one common cold coronavirus spike condition. Using the stringdist R package, CDR3 similarity was measured by Levenshtein distance, and unrooted trees were constructed with ape in R 3.6.1. Entries here come from immuneACCESS through TCRdb and include only in-frame sequences with V and J called. Some clones fail to appear in such tables; in the studies checked, an unresolved V gene covers under half of the shortfall, and the cause of the remainder is unknown. That table furnishes V, J and clone size, whereas the DNA furnished D and trimming. In this sample the table shows approximately 66,000 clones, approximately 79% of which occur a single time. Over 2% of the sample is in the top ten clones.

After more than nine days of culture, CD4+ T cells were isolated with the EasySep CD4+ T cell isolation kit. Two doses of either the BNT162b2 or the mRNA-1273 mRNA SARS-CoV-2 vaccine were administered to participants. The absence of prior SARS-CoV-2 infection in healthy vaccine recipients was confirmed by negative nucleocapsid antibodies before and after vaccination. Half of the culture medium was replaced with fresh IL-2-containing medium on days 3 and 7. Unless noted otherwise, every peptide stimulation condition was grown in triplicate wells. PBMC were separated from whole blood using Ficoll-Paque Plus gradient centrifugation and were then either cryopreserved at -140C or used fresh. Genomic DNA was extracted from cultured CD4+ T cells with the QIAamp micro DNA kit. About this clone: No antigen is known for it. Base qualities are not at hand, and no much larger clone is one base apart.

The sample in question was CD4+ T cells from PBMCs cultured without peptide, obtained after COVID-19 vaccination. The chain couples TRBV6-5 to TRBJ1-2; the central 7 bases match TRBD1. The source is a human donor who received a COVID-19 vaccine. Here the CDR3 is given as CATQGGHYGYTF. The DNA is as follows: TGTGCCACCCAGGGGGGACACTATGGCTACACCTTC.